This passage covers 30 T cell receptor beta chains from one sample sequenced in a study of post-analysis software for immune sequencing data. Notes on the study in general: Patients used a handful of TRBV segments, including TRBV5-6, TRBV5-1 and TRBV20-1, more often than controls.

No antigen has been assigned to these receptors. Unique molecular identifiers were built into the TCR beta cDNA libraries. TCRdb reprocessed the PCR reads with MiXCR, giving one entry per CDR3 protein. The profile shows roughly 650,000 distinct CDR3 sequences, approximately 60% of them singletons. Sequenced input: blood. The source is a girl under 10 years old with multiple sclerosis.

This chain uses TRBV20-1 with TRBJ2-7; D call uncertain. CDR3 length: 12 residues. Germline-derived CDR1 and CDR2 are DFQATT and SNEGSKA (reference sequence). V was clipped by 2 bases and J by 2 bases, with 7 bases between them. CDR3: CSARYRPYEQYF. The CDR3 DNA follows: TGCAGTGCTAGATATCGCCCCTACGAGCAGTACTTC.

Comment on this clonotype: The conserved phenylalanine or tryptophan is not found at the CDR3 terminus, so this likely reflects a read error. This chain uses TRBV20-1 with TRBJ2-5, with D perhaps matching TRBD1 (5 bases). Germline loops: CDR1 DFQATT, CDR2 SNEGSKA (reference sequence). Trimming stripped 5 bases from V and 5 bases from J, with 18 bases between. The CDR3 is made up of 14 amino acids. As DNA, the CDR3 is TGCAGTGCTCATAAGGGGCAGGGTGACGAGACCCAGTACCTC. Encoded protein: CSAHKGQGDETQYL.

CDR3 amino acids: CASSLGATFRNEQFF. The CDR3 nucleotides are TGTGCCAGCAGCTTAGGGGCCACCTTTAGGAATGAGCAGTTCTTC. The chain links TRBV7-9 to TRBJ2-1; the D is unclear. This CDR3 has 15 residues. Germline V lookup: CDR1 SEHNR, CDR2 FQNEAQ (reference sequence). The V end was cut by 1 base, the J end by 7 bases, with 14 bases between. The full variable domain, in which reference TRBV7-9 and TRBJ2-1 provide the parts outside the CDR3, is DTGVSQNPRHKITKRGQNVTFRCDPISEHNRLYWYRQTLGQGPEFLTYFQNEAQLEKSRLLSDRFSAERPKGSFSTLEIQRTEQGDSAMYLCASSLGATFRNEQFFGPGTRLTVL.

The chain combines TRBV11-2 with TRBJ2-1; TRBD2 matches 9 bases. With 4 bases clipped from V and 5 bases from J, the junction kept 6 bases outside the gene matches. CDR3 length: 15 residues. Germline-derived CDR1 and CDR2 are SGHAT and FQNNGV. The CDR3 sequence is CASSWLAGPHNEQFF. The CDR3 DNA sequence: TGTGCCAGCAGCTGGCTAGCGGGACCACACAATGAGCAGTTCTTC.

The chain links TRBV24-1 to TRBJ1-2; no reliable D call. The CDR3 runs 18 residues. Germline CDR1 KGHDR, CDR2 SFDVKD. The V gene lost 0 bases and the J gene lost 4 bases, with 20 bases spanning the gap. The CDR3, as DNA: TGTGCCACCAGTGATTTGCGGGAACAGCTGGCGACTGGCTATGGCTACACCTTC. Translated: CATSDLREQLATGYGYTF.

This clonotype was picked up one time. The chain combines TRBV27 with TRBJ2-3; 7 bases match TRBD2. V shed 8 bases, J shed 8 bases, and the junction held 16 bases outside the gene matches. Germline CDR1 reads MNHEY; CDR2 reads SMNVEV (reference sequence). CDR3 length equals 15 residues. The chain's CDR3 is CASLKVERGPGTQYF. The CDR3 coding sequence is TGTGCCAGCTTGAAGGTCGAGCGGGGCCCGGGTACGCAGTATTTT.

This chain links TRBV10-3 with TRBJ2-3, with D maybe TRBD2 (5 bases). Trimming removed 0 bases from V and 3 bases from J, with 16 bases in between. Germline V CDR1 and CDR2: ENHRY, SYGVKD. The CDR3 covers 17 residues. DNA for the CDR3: TGTGCCATCAGTGAGTCGATATCCGGGGTGATTACAGATACGCAGTATTTT. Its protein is CAISESISGVITDTQYF.

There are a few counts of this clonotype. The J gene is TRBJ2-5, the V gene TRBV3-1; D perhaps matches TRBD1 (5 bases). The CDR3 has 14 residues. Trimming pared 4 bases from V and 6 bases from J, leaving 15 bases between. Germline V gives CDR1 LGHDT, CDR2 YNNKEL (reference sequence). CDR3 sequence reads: CASSRNTGVKTQYF. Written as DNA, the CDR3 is TGTGCCAGCAGCCGTAATACAGGCGTAAAGACCCAGTACTTC.

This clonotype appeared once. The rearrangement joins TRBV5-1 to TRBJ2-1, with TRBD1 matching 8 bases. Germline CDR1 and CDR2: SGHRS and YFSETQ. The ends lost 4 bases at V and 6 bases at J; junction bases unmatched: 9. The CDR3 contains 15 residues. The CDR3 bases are TGCGCCAGCAGCCGCCGACAGGGGCCTATCAATGAGCAGTTCTTC. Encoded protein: CASSRRQGPINEQFF.

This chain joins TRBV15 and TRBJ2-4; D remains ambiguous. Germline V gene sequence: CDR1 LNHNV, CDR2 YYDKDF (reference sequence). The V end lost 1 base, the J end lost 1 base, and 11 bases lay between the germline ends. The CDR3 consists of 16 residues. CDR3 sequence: CATSRGGGSAKNIQYF. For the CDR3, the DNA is TGTGCCACCAGCAGAGGGGGTGGGTCGGCCAAAAACATTCAGTACTTC.

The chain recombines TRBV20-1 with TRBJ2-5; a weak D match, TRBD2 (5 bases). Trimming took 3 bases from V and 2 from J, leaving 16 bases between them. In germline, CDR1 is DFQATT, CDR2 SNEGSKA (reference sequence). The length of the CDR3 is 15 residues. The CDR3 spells CSASGRRSEQETQYF. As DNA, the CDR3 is TGCAGTGCTAGCGGACGGAGGTCCGAACAAGAGACCCAGTACTTC.

CDR3 protein: CASSLGLARETQYF. DNA for the CDR3: TGCGCCAGCAGCTTGGGACTAGCGAGAGAGACCCAGTACTTC. The chain couples TRBV5-1 to TRBJ2-5, with 8 positions matching TRBD2. This CDR3 is built from 14 residues. Trimming removed 0 bases from V and 4 bases from J; junction bases left unmatched: 2. Looked up from germline, CDR1 is SGHRS and CDR2 is YFSETQ.

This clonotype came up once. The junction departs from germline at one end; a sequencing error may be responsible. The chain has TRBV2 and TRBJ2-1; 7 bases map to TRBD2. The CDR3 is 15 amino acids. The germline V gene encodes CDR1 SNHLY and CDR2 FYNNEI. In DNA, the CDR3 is TGTGTCAGCAGTGCGGAGGCGGGAGCATCCAATGAGCAGTTCTTC. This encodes CVSSAEAGASNEQFF.

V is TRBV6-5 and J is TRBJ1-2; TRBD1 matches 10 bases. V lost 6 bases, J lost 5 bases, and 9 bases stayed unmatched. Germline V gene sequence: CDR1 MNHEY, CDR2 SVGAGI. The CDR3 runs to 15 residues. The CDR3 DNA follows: TGTGCCAGCAGGCGCACAGGGACAGGGGTTTATGGCTACACCTTC. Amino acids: CASRRTGTGVYGYTF.

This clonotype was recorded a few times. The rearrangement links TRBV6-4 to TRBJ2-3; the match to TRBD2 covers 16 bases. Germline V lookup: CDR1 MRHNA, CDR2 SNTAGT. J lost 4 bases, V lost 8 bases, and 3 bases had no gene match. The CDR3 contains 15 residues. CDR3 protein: CASGTSGGAPDTQYF. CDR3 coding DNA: TGTGCCAGCGGGACTAGCGGGGGGGCCCCAGATACGCAGTATTTT.

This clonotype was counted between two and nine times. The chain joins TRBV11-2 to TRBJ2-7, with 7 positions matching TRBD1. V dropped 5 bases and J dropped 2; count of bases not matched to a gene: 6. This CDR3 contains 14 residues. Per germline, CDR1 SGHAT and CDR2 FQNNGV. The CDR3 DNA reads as TGTGCCAGCAGCGGGGACAGAGCCCCCTACGAGCAGTACTTC. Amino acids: CASSGDRAPYEQYF.

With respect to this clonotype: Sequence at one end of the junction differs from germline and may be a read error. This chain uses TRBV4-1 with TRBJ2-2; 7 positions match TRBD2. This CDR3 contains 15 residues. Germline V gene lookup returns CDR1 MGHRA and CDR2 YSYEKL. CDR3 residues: CASSPGGGGGGERFF. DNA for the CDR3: TGCGCCAGCAGCCCCGGCGGGGGAGGCGGCGGGGAGCGGTTTTTT.

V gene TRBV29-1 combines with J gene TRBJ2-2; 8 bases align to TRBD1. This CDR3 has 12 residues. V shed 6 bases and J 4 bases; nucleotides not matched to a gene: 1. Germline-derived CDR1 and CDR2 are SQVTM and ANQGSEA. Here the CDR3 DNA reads TGCAGCGTGGGACAGGCCACCGGGGAGCTGTTTTTT. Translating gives CSVGQATGELFF.

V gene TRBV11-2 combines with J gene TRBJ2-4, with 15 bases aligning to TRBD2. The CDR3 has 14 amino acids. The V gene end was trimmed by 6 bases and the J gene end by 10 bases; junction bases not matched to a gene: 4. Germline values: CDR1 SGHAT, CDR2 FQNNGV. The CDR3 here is CASSGLAGGVIQYF. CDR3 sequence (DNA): TGTGCCAGCAGTGGACTAGCGGGAGGGGTTATTCAGTACTTC.

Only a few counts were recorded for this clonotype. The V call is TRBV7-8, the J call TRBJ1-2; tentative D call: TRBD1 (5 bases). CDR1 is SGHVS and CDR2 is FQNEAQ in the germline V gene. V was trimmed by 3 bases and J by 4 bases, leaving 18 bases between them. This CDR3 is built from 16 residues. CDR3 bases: TGTGCCAGCAGCTTTATAACGACCGACAGAAGCTATGGCTACACCTTC. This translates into CASSFITTDRSYGYTF.

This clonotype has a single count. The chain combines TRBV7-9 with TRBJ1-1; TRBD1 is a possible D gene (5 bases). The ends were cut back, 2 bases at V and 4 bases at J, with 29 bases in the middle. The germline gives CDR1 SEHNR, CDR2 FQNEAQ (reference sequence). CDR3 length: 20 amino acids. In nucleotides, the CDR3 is TGTGCCAGCAGCTTAAACAATTTGAGAACGGGACTCCTGAACAGCACTGAAGCTTTCTTT. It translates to CASSLNNLRTGLLNSTEAFF. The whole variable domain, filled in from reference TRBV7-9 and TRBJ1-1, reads DTGVSQNPRHKITKRGQNVTFRCDPISEHNRLYWYRQTLGQGPEFLTYFQNEAQLEKSRLLSDRFSAERPKGSFSTLEIQRTEQGDSAMYLCASSLNNLRTGLLNSTEAFFGQGTRLTVV.

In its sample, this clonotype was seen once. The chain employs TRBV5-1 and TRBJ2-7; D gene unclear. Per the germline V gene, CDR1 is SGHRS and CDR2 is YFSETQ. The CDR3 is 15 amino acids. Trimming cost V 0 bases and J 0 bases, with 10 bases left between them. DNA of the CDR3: TGCGCCAGCAGCTTGGAGAGTTTTTTCTCCTACGAGCAGTACTTC. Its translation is CASSLESFFSYEQYF.

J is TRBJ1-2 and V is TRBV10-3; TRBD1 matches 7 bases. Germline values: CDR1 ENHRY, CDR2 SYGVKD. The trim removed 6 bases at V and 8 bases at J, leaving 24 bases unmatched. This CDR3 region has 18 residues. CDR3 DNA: TGTGCCATCAGCAAAATAAGACGGACAGGCGTCCACCCTAGGGGCTACACCTTC. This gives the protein CAISKIRRTGVHPRGYTF.

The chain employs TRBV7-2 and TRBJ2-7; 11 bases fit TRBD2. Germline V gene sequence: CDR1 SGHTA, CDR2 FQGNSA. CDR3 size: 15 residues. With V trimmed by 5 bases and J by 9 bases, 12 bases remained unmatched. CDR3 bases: TGTGCCAGCAGCACTTGGGCTAGCGGGAGGACTGGGCAGTACTTC. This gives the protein CASSTWASGRTGQYF.

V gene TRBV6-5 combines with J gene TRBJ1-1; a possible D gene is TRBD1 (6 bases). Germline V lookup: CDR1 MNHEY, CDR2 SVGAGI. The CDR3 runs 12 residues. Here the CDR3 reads CASQGTPNGAFF. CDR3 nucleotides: TGTGCATCCCAGGGGACCCCTAACGGAGCTTTCTTT.

CDR3 sequence reads: CASSYGQTTGEKLFF. DNA for the CDR3: TGCGCCAGCAGCTATGGACAGACTACGGGTGAAAAACTGTTTTTT. The V and J genes are TRBV4-1 and TRBJ1-4; D may be TRBD1 (6 bases). V lost 5 bases and J lost 7, with 17 bases in between. The CDR3 runs to 15 residues. CDR1 is MGHRA and CDR2 is YSYEKL in the germline V gene.

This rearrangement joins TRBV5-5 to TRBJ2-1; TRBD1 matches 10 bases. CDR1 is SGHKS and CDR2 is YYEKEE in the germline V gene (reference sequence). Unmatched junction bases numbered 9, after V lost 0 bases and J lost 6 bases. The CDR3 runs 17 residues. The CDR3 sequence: CASSLARTGGTSNEQFF. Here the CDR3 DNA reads TGTGCCAGCAGCTTGGCCAGGACAGGGGGAACCTCCAATGAGCAGTTCTTC.

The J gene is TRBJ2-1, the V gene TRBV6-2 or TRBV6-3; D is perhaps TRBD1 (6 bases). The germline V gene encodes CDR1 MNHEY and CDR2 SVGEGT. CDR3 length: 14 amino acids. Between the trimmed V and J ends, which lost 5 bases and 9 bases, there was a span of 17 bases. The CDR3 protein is CASSPRTVYGEQFF. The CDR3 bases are TGTGCCAGCAGTCCACGGACAGTATACGGTGAGCAGTTCTTC.

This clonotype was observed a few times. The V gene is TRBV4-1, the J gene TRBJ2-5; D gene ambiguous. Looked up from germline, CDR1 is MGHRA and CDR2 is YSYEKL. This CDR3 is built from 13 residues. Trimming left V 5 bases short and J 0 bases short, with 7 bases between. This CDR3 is CASSGGYQETQYF. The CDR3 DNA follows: TGCGCCAGCAGCGGCGGATACCAAGAGACCCAGTACTTC.

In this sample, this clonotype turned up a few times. The CDR3, as DNA: TGTGCCAGCATTCCTTCGGGACTTCGACGCTACAATGAGCAGTTCTTC. It encodes CASIPSGLRRYNEQFF. The chain uses TRBV12-3 or TRBV12-4 and TRBJ2-1, with D tentatively TRBD2 (6 bases). The CDR3 runs to 16 residues. With 7 bases removed from V and 3 bases from J, the gap between germline ends came to 19 bases.